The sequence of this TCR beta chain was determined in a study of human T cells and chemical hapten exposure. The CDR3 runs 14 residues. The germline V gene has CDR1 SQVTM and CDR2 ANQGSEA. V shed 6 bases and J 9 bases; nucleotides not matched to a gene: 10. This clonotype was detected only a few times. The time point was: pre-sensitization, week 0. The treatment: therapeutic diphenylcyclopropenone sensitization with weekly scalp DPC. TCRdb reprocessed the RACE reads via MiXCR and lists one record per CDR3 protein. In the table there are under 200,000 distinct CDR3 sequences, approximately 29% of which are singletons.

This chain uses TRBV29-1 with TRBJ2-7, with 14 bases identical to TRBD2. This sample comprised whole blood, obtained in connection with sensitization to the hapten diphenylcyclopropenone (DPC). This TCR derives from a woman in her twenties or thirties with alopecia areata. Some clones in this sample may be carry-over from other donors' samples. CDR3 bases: TGCAGCGTCCAGACTAGCGGGAGGGATCGGGTGCAGTACTTC. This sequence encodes CSVQTSGRDRVQYF.